This T cell receptor (beta chain) derives from a study of T cells after yellow fever vaccination. Whole-study results and caveats: The study found a weaker secondary response that peaked faster, day 5 versus 15.

This clonotype came up a few times. The antigen remains unidentified. Germline V gene sequence: CDR1 MNHEY, CDR2 SMNVEV (reference sequence). Deletions cut 6 bases from V and 1 base from J, with 21 bases between. The CDR3 is 17 amino acids. TCRdb fed the 5' RACE reads into MiXCR, producing one record per CDR3 protein. Of roughly 300,000 distinct CDR3 sequences listed, approximately 7% were seen once; the top ten hold about 18%. The sequence was collected from a man aged 18 to 30 who received the YFV17D yellow fever vaccine. The source material was PBMCs, sampled about 49 days after the first yellow fever vaccination. V usage is TRBV27 and J usage is TRBJ1-1; no definite D call. The CDR3: CASSVRILRGTNTEAFF. CDR3 DNA: TGTGCCAGCAGCGTGCGGATATTACGGGGTACGAACACTGAAGCTTTCTTT.